This T cell receptor (beta chain) was captured by sequencing in a study of T cell changes during pregnancy in multiple sclerosis. Germline V gives CDR1 SGHDT, CDR2 YYEEEE. There are 14 residues in the CDR3. V lost 6 bases to trimming and J lost 1 base, with 12 bases between them. Generated by immunoSEQ multiplex PCR, the TCRdb table keeps only in-frame clones and is missing some. The sample lists about 80,000 clones, 94% seen once, with about 0.99% in the top ten. This clone was seen only once. Material: peripheral blood, obtained in the second trimester of pregnancy. The sequence derives from a female donor in good health, enrolled as a control in a pregnancy study. This chain joins TRBV5-6 and TRBJ2-3; D might be TRBD1 (6 bases). The CDR3 coding sequence is TGTGCCAGCACCCCAGGGGCCGGCACAGATACGCAGTATTTT. Its protein is CASTPGAGTDTQYF.